This T cell receptor beta chain was recovered during a study of shared clonotypes between healthy human individuals (TCRdb year 2020). With regard to the full study: The cohort included three men and a couple of women between 18 and 49 years of age. For each donor, three plates each were used for CD4 naive and CD4 memory, two plates were used for CD8 naive, and one plate was used for CD8 memory. The study deeply sequenced blood TCR repertoires of several healthy adults to estimate repertoire size and the extent of clonotype sharing between individuals. To increase sequencing depth and limit assay-specific biases, TCR repertoire library preparation and sequencing were carried out by different laboratories using diverse techniques. Leukapheresis yielded between about 0.85 and 10 billion PBMCs per donor. Overall study results and their limits: Clonotypes shared by all four sorted-subset donors showed higher generation probabilities than non-shared clonotypes. Even with the large sequencing depth, rarefaction of the sorted-subset datasets indicated that sequencing was incomplete. Larger estimated clonotype richness was generally found for naive subsets than for memory subsets. The genetic and exposure-history diversity represented was limited by the small number of donors. Roughly 5% of naive CD4, roughly 3.6% of naive CD8, 2.3% of memory CD4, and over 0.35% of memory CD8 clonotypes were shared across several donors. Based on pairwise subsampling, the degree of clonotype sharing among donors was expected to be affected by sequencing depth. Sampling was restricted to blood, and TCR repertoires in tissue are likely to differ from TCR repertoires in blood.

In the case of this clone: Its antigen specificity is not known. No much larger clonotype is one base removed from it; base qualities were not supplied.

The germline V gene specifies KGHSH as CDR1 and LQKENI as CDR2. V is pared back by 4 bases and J by 4 bases, with 17 bases lying between the germline termini. The CDR3 starts with the cysteine, ends with the phenylalanine, and has 15 residues. CDR3 DNA is the only sequence kept; it has 45 bases, read in frame from the first base. TCR CDR3 regions were amplified from genomic DNA by multiplex PCR using the deep immunoSEQ assay. Extracted genomic DNA from each cell subset was distributed evenly across all wells of several immunoSEQ 96-well plates, and each plate was treated as a replicate. For sorted subsets, each replicate PCR was loaded with roughly 190 ng genomic DNA, equivalent to 30,000 or so T cell genomes. Purified libraries were measured with a Qubit 3.0 fluorometer, size-checked on a Bioanalyzer 2100, and measured again with the KAPA Library Quantification kit. Every immunoSEQ 96-well plate was sequenced on a dedicated single-read 150-cycle Illumina NextSeq 550 flow cell. The study's own analysis went as follows. Because the immunoSEQ output included only junctional sequences and no quality scores, the filtering could not be the same as the filtering used for full-length reads. To assign V/J genes and CDR3, sequences were annotated against IMGT germline references using PyIR, a Python wrapper for IgBLAST v1.9. Any read was removed if the V/J assignment was weak (E-value above 1e-6), the CDR3 was missing, or the read contained stop codons, out-of-frame junctions, or ambiguous translated residues. V3J clonotypes were defined by identical inferred V gene, J gene, and CDR3 amino acid sequence. To compute the percentage overlap between repertoires, the number of shared unique clonotypes was divided by the size of the smaller repertoire. RTK rarefaction, the Chao1 estimator, and Recon v2.1 estimates of unobserved clonotypes were used to assess repertoire richness. OLGA was used to compute generation probabilities for all TCRbeta clonotypes that the gDNA method yielded from a few donors. TCRdb's version of the immuneACCESS table is confined to in-frame rearrangements and falls short of the full clone set. An unresolved V gene accounts for under half of the shortfall where checked; the remainder is of unknown origin. D and trimming come from the DNA, and the V and J calls and clone size come from that table. This sample lists 2 million to 2.5 million clones; roughly 95% were detected once. Jointly, the top ten make up 0.1% to 0.15% of the sample.

Donors were healthy HIV-negative adults with no recently reported acute infections or vaccinations. All donors were Caucasian adults living in Nashville, Tennessee, USA. CD4+ T cells were enriched through magnetic negative selection, after which naive cells were positively selected on CD45RA and the remaining negative fraction served as the memory subset. After blood collection by leukapheresis, PBMCs were isolated using Ficoll-Histopaque density gradient centrifugation and then cryopreserved in the vapor phase of liquid nitrogen. Purity and quantity of every magnetically sorted T cell population were checked by analytical flow cytometry. Genomic DNA was isolated from each sorted fraction and quantified by UV absorbance on a Nanodrop 2000c.

The source is a man younger than 35 in good health. The rearranged segments are TRBV18 and TRBJ2-7, with the D gene call left open. The sequenced material came from naive CD4+ T cells sorted from blood. The cell subset or site label, as the study defines it: CD45RA+ positively selected. The CDR3 has the sequence CASSREPGDAYEQYF. The DNA sequence reads TGTGCCAGCTCACGAGAACCGGGTGACGCTTACGAGCAGTACTTC.